This T cell receptor beta chain was sequenced for a study of regulatory T cells in long-lasting Graves disease. This clonotype has at least ten counts. Antigen unknown. Assembly of TCR beta libraries relied on iRepertoire HTBI primers together with Arm-PCR of CDR3 regions. TCRdb passed the multiplex PCR reads through MiXCR, listing each CDR3 protein once. Here the sample spans 200,000 to 250,000 distinct CDR3 sequences, roughly a fifth being singletons. Indicated time point: newly diagnosed GD, antithyroid drugs for less than 3 months. PBMCs provided the RNA from which the TCR library was made. Broader study findings: Relative to new patients (approximately 1,000), persistent patients exhibited greater sharing of public clonotypes (about 3,000). Persistent Graves' cases showed lower TCR diversity than newly diagnosed cases. Persistent disease was associated with favored TRBV28 usage and with favored use of TRBJ1-2 and TRBJ2-5.

CDR3 length equals 14 residues. Germline CDR1 DFQATT, CDR2 SNEGSKA (reference sequence). The V segment lost 6 bases and the J segment 6 bases; nucleotides outside the gene matches: 9. The genes are TRBV20-1 and TRBJ1-4; TRBD1 matches 8 bases. The material was peripheral blood mononuclear cells (PBMCs), obtained at new diagnosis, from a patient treated with antithyroid drugs. This TCR was recovered from a female donor with Graves disease. The CDR3 spells CSARTGMDYEKLFF. In DNA form, the CDR3 reads TGCAGTGCACGGACAGGGATGGATTATGAAAAACTGTTTTTT.